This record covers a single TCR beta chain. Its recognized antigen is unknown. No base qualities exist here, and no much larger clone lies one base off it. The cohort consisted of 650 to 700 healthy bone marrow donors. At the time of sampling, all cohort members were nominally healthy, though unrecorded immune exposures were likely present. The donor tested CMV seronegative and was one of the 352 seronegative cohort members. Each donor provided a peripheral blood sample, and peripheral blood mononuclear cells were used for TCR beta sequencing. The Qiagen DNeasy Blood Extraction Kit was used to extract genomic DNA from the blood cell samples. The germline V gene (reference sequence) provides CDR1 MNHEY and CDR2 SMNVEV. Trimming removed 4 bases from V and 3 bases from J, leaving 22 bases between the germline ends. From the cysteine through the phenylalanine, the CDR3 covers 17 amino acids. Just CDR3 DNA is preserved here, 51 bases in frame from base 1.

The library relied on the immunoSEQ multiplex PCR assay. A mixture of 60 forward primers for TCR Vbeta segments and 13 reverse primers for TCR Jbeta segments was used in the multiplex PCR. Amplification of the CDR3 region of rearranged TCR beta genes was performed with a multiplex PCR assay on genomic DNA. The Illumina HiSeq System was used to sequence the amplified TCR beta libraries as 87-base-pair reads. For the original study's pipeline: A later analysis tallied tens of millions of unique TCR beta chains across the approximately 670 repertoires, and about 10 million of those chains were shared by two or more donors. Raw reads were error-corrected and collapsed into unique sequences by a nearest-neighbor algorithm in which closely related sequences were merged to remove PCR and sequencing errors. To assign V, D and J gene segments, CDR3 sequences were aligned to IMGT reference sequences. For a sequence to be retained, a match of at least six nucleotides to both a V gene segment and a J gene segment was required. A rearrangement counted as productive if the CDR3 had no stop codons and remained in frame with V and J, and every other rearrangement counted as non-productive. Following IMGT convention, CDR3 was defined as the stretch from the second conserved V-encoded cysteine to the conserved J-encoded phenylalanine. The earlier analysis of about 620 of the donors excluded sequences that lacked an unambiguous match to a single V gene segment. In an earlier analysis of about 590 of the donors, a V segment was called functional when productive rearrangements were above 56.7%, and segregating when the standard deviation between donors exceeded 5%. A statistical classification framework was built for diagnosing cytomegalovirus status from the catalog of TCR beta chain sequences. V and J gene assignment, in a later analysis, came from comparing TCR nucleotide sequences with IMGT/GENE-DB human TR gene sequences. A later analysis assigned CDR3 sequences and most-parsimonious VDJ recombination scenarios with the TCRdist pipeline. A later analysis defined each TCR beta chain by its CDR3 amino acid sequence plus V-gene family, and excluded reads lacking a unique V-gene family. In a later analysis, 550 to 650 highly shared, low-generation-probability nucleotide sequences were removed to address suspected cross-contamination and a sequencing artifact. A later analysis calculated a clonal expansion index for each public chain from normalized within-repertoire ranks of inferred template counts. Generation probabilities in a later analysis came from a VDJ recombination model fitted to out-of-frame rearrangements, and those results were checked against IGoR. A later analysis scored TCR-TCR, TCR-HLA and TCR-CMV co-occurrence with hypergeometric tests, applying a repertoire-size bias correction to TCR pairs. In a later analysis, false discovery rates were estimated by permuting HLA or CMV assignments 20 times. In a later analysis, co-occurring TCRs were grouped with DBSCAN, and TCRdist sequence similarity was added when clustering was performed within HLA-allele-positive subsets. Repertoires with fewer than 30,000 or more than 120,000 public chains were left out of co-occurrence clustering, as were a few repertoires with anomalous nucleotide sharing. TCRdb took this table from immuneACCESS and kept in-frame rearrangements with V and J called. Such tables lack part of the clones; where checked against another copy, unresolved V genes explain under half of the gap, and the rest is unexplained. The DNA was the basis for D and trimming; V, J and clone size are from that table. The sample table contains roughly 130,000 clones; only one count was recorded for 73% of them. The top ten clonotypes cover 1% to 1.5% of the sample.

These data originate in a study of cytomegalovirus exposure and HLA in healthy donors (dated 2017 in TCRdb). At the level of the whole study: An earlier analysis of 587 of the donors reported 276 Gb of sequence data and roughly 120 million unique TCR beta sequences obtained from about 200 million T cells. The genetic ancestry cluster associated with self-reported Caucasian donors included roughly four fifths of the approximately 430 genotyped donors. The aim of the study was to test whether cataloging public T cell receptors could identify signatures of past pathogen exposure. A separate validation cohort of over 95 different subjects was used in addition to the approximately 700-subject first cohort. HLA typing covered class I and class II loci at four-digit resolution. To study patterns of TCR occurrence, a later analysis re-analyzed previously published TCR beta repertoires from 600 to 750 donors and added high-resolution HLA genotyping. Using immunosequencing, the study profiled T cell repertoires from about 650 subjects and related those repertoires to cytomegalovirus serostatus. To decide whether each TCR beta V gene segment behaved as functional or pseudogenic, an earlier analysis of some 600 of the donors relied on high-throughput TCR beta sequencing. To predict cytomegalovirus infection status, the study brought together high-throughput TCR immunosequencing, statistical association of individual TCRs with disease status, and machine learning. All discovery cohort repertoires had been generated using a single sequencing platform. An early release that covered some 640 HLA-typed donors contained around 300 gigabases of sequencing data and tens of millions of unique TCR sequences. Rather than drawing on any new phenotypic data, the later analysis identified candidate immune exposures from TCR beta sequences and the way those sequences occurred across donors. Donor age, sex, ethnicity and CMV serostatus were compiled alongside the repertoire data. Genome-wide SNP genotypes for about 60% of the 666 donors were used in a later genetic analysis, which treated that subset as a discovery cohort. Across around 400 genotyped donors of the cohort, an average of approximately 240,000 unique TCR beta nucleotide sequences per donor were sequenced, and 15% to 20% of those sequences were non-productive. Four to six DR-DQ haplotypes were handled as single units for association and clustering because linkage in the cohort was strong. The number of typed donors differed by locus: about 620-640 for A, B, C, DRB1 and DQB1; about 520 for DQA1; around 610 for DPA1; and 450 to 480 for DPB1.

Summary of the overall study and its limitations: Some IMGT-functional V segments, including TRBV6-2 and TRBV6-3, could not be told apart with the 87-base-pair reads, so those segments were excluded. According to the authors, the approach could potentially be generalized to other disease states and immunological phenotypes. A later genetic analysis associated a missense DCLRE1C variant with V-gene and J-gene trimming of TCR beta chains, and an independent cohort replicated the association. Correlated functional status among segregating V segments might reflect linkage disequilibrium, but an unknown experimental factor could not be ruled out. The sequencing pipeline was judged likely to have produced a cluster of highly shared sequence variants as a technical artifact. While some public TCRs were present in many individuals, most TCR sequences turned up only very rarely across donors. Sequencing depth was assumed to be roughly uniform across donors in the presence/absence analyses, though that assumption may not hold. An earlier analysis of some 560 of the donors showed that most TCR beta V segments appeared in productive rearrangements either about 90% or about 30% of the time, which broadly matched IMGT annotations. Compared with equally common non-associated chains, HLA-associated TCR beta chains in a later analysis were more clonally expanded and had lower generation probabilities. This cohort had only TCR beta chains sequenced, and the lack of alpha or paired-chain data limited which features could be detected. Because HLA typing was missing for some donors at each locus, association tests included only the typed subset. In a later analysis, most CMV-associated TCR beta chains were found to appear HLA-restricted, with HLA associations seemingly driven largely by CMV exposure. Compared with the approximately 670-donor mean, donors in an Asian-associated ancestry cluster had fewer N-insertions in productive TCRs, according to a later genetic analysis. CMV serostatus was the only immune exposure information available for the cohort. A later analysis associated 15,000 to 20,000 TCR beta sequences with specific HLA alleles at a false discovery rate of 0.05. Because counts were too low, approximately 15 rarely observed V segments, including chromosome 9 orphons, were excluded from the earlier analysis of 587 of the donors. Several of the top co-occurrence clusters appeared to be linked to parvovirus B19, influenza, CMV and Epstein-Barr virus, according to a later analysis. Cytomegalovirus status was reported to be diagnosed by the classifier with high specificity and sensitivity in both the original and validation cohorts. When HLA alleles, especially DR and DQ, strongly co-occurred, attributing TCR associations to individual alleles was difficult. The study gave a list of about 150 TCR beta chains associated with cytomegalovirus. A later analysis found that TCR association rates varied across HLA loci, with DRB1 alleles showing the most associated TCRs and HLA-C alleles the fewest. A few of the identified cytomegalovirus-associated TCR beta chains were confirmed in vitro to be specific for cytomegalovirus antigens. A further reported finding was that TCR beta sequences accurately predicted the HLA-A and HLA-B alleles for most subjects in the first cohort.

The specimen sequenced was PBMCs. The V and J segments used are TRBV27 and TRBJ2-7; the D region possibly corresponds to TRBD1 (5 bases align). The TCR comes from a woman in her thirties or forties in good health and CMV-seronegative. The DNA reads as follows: TGTGCCAGCAGTTCAGCCTTAATAGGCCAGGGCATCTACGAGCAGTACTTC. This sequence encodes CASSSALIGQGIYEQYF.